This record covers a single TCR beta chain. The sample originates from a study of blood T cell repertoires in COVID-19. Study-wide background: The samples span acute and convalescent COVID-19 from the United States, Italy and Spain. In each case, the material was cDNA or gDNA derived from T cells, B-cell-depleted T cells, or PBMCs.

Original processing notes: For nucleated cells, counts were estimated from reference gene primer amplification. The protocol was immunoSEQ multiplex PCR, while the TCRdb copy is restricted to in-frame clones and leaves out a portion. From that table come the V and J calls and clone size; the DNA was used to work out D and trimming. The sample carries roughly 120,000 clones, roughly 75% recorded once. V lost 7 bases and J lost 5; bases outside the gene matches: 6. The CDR3 length is 13 residues. CDR1 and CDR2 from the germline V gene are SNHLY and FYNNEI. The rearrangement joins TRBV2 to TRBJ2-7; 9 bases match TRBD1. The receptor's source is a human donor in a cohort sampled during active or convalescent COVID-19. Sequencing was done on a sample of peripheral blood. The CDR3 bases are TGTGCCAGCAACGGACAGGGGATTGACGAGCAGTACTTC. Protein sequence: CASNGQGIDEQYF.